Presented here are 28 T cell receptor beta chains from one specimen sequenced in a study of cytomegalovirus exposure and HLA in healthy donors. TCRdb's table, derived via immunoSEQ multiplex PCR, lists solely in-frame clones and lacks some. The sample holds about 360,000 clones, about nine tenths seen once. Sequencing was done on a sample of PBMCs. The receptors were gathered from a woman aged 18-29 years in good health and CMV-seronegative.

The chain links TRBV9 to TRBJ2-1, with D possibly TRBD1 on 5 matching bases. Trimming cost V 4 bases and J 15 bases, with 17 bases left between them. The germline V gene has CDR1 SGDLS and CDR2 YYNGEE. This CDR3 is built from 12 residues. The CDR3 protein is CASSPSLGPSFF. As DNA, the CDR3 is TGTGCCAGCAGCCCGTCCCTGGGGCCTTCGTTCTTC.

V usage is TRBV6-1 and J usage is TRBJ1-1; D gene unclear. The CDR3 runs 14 residues. Germline V gives CDR1 MNHNS, CDR2 SASEGT. V lost 6 bases to trimming and J lost 1 base, with 12 bases between them. CDR3 bases: TGTGCCAGCAGCCAGAAACCGGGGAACACTGAAGCTTTCTTT. Its translation is CASSQKPGNTEAFF.

The V call is TRBV7-9, the J call TRBJ1-1; D call uncertain. This CDR3 is built from 16 residues. CDR1 and CDR2 (germline): SEHNR, FQNEAQ (reference sequence). V lost 2 bases, J lost 6 bases, and 19 bases lay in between. The CDR3 protein is CASSLNNPVSSAEAFF. The CDR3 DNA is TGTGCCAGCAGCTTAAATAATCCGGTGTCATCGGCTGAAGCTTTCTTT.

The chain employs TRBV2 and TRBJ2-1; D gene unclear. The CDR3 length is 11 residues. With 3 bases removed from V and 8 bases from J, the gap between germline ends came to 5 bases. CDR1 is SNHLY and CDR2 is FYNNEI in the germline V gene. CDR3 sequence (DNA): TGTGCCAGCAGTGAGGAGCATGAGCAGTTCTTC. Translation gives CASSEEHEQFF.

As DNA, the CDR3 is TGTGCCAGCAGCCAAGACAGTTACGAGCAGTACTTC. It codes for CASSQDSYEQYF. The chain has TRBV4-2 and TRBJ2-7; D is unresolved. This CDR3 has 12 amino acids. Trimming removed 0 bases from V and 4 bases from J, with 4 bases in between. CDR1 is LGHNA and CDR2 is YNFKEQ in the germline V gene.

The chain recombines TRBV6-1 with TRBJ2-7; perhaps TRBD2 as D (5 bases). Germline V lookup: CDR1 MNHNS, CDR2 SASEGT. The CDR3 runs to 14 residues. Trimming left V 1 base short and J 1 base short, with 8 bases between. CDR3 nucleotide sequence: TGTGCCAGCAGTGAAGAACCGGGATCCTACGAGCAGTACTTC. Translating it yields CASSEEPGSYEQYF.

In this sample, this clone turned up once. The chain recombines TRBV2 with TRBJ1-1, with D uncertain. CDR3 length: 14 residues. Trimming took 5 bases from V and 0 from J, leaving 10 bases between them. CDR1 is SNHLY and CDR2 is FYNNEI in the germline V gene. CDR3 DNA: TGTGCCAGCAGTACGGGTTTTATGAACACTGAAGCTTTCTTT. Translating gives CASSTGFMNTEAFF.

This clone was observed a few times. The CDR3 DNA follows: TGTGCCAGCAGCCACCCTGGAGGTCAGCCCCAGCATTTT. This sequence encodes CASSHPGGQPQHF. The chain is built from TRBV28 and TRBJ1-5; D unresolved. The V gene lost 6 bases and the J gene lost 6 bases, with 12 bases spanning the gap. Germline CDR1 and CDR2: MDHEN and SYDVKM. There are 13 residues in the CDR3.

The gene calls are TRBV27 and TRBJ2-5; D gene uncertain. V lost 4 bases and J 1 base, leaving 10 bases between the germline ends. The CDR3 sequence is 14 residues long. The germline CDR1 and CDR2 sequences are MNHEY and SMNVEV (reference sequence). This CDR3 reads CASSSTRSQETQYF. The CDR3 region has the DNA TGTGCCAGCAGTTCGACGCGGAGCCAAGAGACCCAGTACTTC.

The rearrangement joins TRBV10-3 to TRBJ2-1, with 13 bases matching TRBD2. The ends lost 3 bases at V and 3 bases at J; junction bases unmatched: 5. Germline V gene sequence: CDR1 ENHRY, CDR2 SYGVKD. The CDR3 extends over 17 amino acids. The DNA of the CDR3 is TGTGCCATCAGTGATTTTGGACTAGCGGGGGACTACAATGAGCAGTTCTTC. Amino acid sequence: CAISDFGLAGDYNEQFF.

V gene TRBV7-9 combines with J gene TRBJ2-3; D may be TRBD2 (6 bases). The CDR3 consists of 15 residues. V was trimmed by 4 bases and J by 2 bases, leaving 13 bases between them. Germline lookup yields CDR1 SEHNR and CDR2 FQNEAQ (reference sequence). Here the CDR3 DNA reads TGTGCCAGCAGCTCCACCCTAGCGCCCACAGATACGCAGTATTTT. Protein product: CASSSTLAPTDTQYF.

CDR3 protein: CASSPRTESYEQYF. The CDR3 region has the DNA TGTGCCAGCAGCCCCCGGACAGAGTCGTACGAGCAGTACTTC. The chain uses TRBV6-4 and TRBJ2-7; TRBD1 is a possible D gene (6 bases). Germline V gives CDR1 MRHNA, CDR2 SNTAGT. The CDR3 has 14 residues. V was trimmed by 6 bases and J by 4 bases, leaving 16 bases between them.

The CDR3 nucleotides read TGTGCCAGCAAGGGGTTTACAGATACGCAGTATTTT. Residues: CASKGFTDTQYF. The gene calls are TRBV21-1 and TRBJ2-3; TRBD1 is the table's D call, not checked against the DNA. TRBV21-1 corresponds to a pseudogene. This CDR3 is 12 amino acids long.

V usage is TRBV7-9 and J usage is TRBJ2-2; 9 bases match TRBD2. V trimming: 4 bases; J trimming: 5 bases; junction bases outside the gene matches: 14. The CDR3 spans 18 residues. The germline CDR1 and CDR2 sequences are SEHNR and FQNEAQ (reference sequence). CDR3 nucleotide sequence: TGTGCCAGCAGCTCCCTCCCGTCGGGCGGGGGGGCGACCGGGGAGCTGTTTTTT. Protein product: CASSSLPSGGGATGELFF.

V and J are TRBV28 and TRBJ1-4; 7 bases agree with TRBD1. CDR3 length: 14 residues. With 5 bases clipped from V and 5 bases from J, the junction kept 5 bases outside the gene matches. Looked up from germline, CDR1 is MDHEN and CDR2 is SYDVKM. The DNA of the CDR3 is TGTGCCAGCAGTCTGCCGGGACAGAATGAAAAACTGTTTTTT. Amino acids: CASSLPGQNEKLFF.

The V and J genes are TRBV5-1 and TRBJ2-7; D ambiguous. Germline CDR1 and CDR2: SGHRS and YFSETQ. The CDR3 spans 12 residues. V was cut by 1 base and J by 6 bases, with 8 bases left in between. CDR3 amino acids: CASSLTHGEQYF. Here the CDR3 DNA reads TGCGCCAGCAGCTTGACCCACGGCGAGCAGTACTTC.

The J gene is TRBJ2-7, the V gene TRBV6-1; D gene ambiguous. The CDR3 consists of 14 residues. Germline assignment: CDR1 MNHNS and CDR2 SASEGT. Trimming shortened V by 6 bases and J by 4 bases, and 16 bases separated the two germline ends. The CDR3 DNA is TGTGCCAGCAGACAAGATTTTTGGGCTTACGAGCAGTACTTC. This encodes CASRQDFWAYEQYF.

The chain joins TRBV28 to TRBJ1-5, with a weak D call TRBD1 (5 bases). V lost 8 bases and J lost 6, with 17 bases in between. CDR1 and CDR2 from the germline V gene are MDHEN and SYDVKM. The CDR3 consists of 14 residues. CDR3 sequence reads: CASGLGRVGQPQHF. The CDR3 nucleotides read TGTGCCAGCGGCCTTGGCAGGGTGGGTCAGCCCCAGCATTTT.

The J gene is TRBJ1-1, the V gene TRBV18, with D unresolved. Deletions cut 0 bases from V and 6 bases from J, with 8 bases between. The CDR3 is 13 residues long. Germline lookup yields CDR1 KGHSH and CDR2 LQKENI. The CDR3 DNA reads TGTGCCAGCTCACCACCGGTCCGGGCTGAAGCTTTCTTT. Translated, it gives CASSPPVRAEAFF.

In its sample, this clone was seen a few times. This sequence joins TRBV30 and TRBJ1-3, with a tentative D call TRBD1 (5 bases). Germline V gives CDR1 GTSNPN, CDR2 SVGIG (reference sequence). The CDR3 covers 14 residues. Trimming took 6 bases from V and 0 from J, leaving 12 bases between them. The DNA for the CDR3 is TGTGCCTGTAGAGGACACTTCTCTGGAAACACCATATATTTT. This translates into CACRGHFSGNTIYF.

The chain has TRBV30 and TRBJ2-3; 10 bases fit TRBD1. V lost 4 bases, J lost 4 bases, and 8 bases stayed unmatched. Germline-derived CDR1 and CDR2 are GTSNPN and SVGIG (reference sequence). This CDR3 spans 15 amino acids. This chain's CDR3 is CAWNSGTGAADTQYF. The DNA of the CDR3 is TGTGCCTGGAACTCCGGGACAGGGGCGGCAGATACGCAGTATTTT.

This chain joins TRBV5-1 and TRBJ2-2; 11 bases fit TRBD2. Germline values: CDR1 SGHRS, CDR2 YFSETQ. Germline trimming cut 0 bases from V and 0 bases from J; bases unmatched to any gene: 10. This CDR3 has 20 residues. This chain's CDR3 is CASSLVGGLAGGTNTGELFF. CDR3 bases: TGCGCCAGCAGCTTGGTGGGGGGCCTAGCGGGAGGAACGAACACCGGGGAGCTGTTTTTT.

This clone was found once. The chain carries TRBV28 and TRBJ1-3; no clear D. V lost 10 bases and J 0 bases, leaving 31 bases between the germline ends. Germline lookup yields CDR1 MDHEN and CDR2 SYDVKM. The CDR3 loop spans 20 amino acids. CDR3 in DNA: TGTGCCATTTCAACGGGTTCCGGTTTCCACTCCACACTCTCTGGAAACACCATATATTTT. Amino acid sequence: CAISTGSGFHSTLSGNTIYF. The variable domain in full, completed from reference TRBV28 and TRBJ1-3, reads DVKVTQSSRYLVKRTGEKVFLECVQDMDHENMFWYRQDPGLGLRLIYFSYDVKMKEKGDIPEGYSVSREKKERFSLILESASTNQTSMYLCAISTGSGFHSTLSGNTIYFGEGSWLTVV.

V is TRBV5-4 and J is TRBJ1-1, with D maybe TRBD1 (5 bases). Germline V gene lookup returns CDR1 SGHNT and CDR2 YYREEE (reference sequence). CDR3 length: 15 residues. The germline V and J ends were trimmed by 3 bases and 4 bases, with 16 bases remaining between them. The CDR3 DNA sequence: TGTGCCAGCAGCTCATCTACCCGGGGGACCACTGAAGCTTTCTTT. This codes for CASSSSTRGTTEAFF. Complete variable domain (other parts from reference TRBV5-4 and TRBJ1-1): ETGVTQSPTHLIKTRGQQVTLRCSSQSGHNTVSWYQQALGQGPQFIFQYYREEENGRGNFPPRFSGLQFPNYSSELNVNALELDDSALYLCASSSSTRGTTEAFFGQGTRLTVV.

This clone has a single count. The chain has TRBV6-1 and TRBJ2-7; 8 nucleotides align to TRBD2. The ends lost 0 bases at V and 2 bases at J; junction bases unmatched: 6. CDR1 MNHNS and CDR2 SASEGT come from the germline V gene. There are 16 residues in the CDR3. The CDR3 protein is CASSEASGIIPYEQYF. For the CDR3, the DNA is TGTGCCAGCAGTGAAGCTAGCGGGATAATTCCCTACGAGCAGTACTTC.

V usage is TRBV28 and J usage is TRBJ1-2, with TRBD1 as a possible D gene (5 bases). The CDR3 loop spans 16 amino acids. V lost 10 bases to trimming and J lost 3 bases, with 24 bases between them. Germline values: CDR1 MDHEN, CDR2 SYDVKM. CDR3 protein: CATNTRWGSADYGYTF. CDR3 in DNA: TGTGCCACTAACACCCGATGGGGCTCAGCCGACTATGGCTACACCTTC.

The rearrangement uses TRBV28 and TRBJ1-1, with 9 bases identical to TRBD1. CDR1 is MDHEN and CDR2 is SYDVKM in the germline V gene. The CDR3 spans 16 residues. J gave up 7 bases and V 5 bases, and 14 bases lay outside the gene matches. The CDR3 region is CASSAGGTGRQGEAFF. For the CDR3, the DNA is TGTGCCAGCAGTGCGGGCGGGACAGGGAGGCAGGGTGAAGCTTTCTTT.

The gene calls are TRBV7-2 and TRBJ2-2, with a tentative D call TRBD2 (6 bases). Deletions cut 2 bases from V and 8 bases from J, with 21 bases between. The CDR3 length is 17 residues. Germline V CDR1 and CDR2: SGHTA, FQGNSA. In nucleotides, the CDR3 is TGTGCCAGCAGCTTAATGGGGCGGGGTAGCCCTGGGGGGGAGCTGTTTTTT. Residues: CASSLMGRGSPGGELFF. The full variable domain, in which reference TRBV7-2 and TRBJ2-2 provide the parts outside the CDR3, is GAGVSQSPSNKVTEKGKDVELRCDPISGHTALYWYRQSLGQGLEFLIYFQGNSAPDKSGLPSDRFSAERTGGSVSTLTIQRTQQEDSAVYLCASSLMGRGSPGGELFFGEGSRLTVL.